The clone carrying this TCR beta chain appeared a single time. Losses at the gene ends were 2 bases for V and 1 base for J; bases not matched to a gene: 4. Germline V lookup: CDR1 KGHSH, CDR2 LQKENI. This CDR3 is built from 15 residues. Authors' processing steps: Using reference gene primer amplification, nucleated cell counts were estimated. The data were produced by immunoSEQ multiplex PCR, yet TCRdb's version contains in-frame clones alone and is incomplete. V and J calls and clone size are given by that table; D and trimming were obtained from the DNA. The profile covers fewer than 200,000 clones, with around 81% appearing a single time and over 7% taken by the ten largest. This entry comes from a study of blood T cell repertoires in COVID-19. For the study at large: Researchers got acute and convalescent COVID-19 samples from the United States, Italy and Spain.

One Seattle source followed patients from active infection through their disease course. The gene calls are TRBV18 and TRBJ1-2; 7 bases map to TRBD1. The sequenced material came from peripheral blood. The receptor was derived from an elderly woman with COVID-19, enrolled during active disease. CDR3 sequence reads: CASSPKQGNNYGYTF. In DNA form, the CDR3 reads TGTGCCAGCTCACCAAAACAGGGGAATAACTATGGCTACACCTTC.